A single sample gave rise to the 30 T cell receptor beta chains below, sequenced in a study of shared clonotypes between healthy human individuals. TCRdb's copy holds only in-frame clones and misses some; the assay was immunoSEQ multiplex PCR. The repertoire includes approximately 480,000 clones, approximately 79% of them detected once, and 12% sits in the top ten. The specimen was PBMCs. These receptors originate from a woman aged 40 to 55 in good health. Some clones in this sample may be carry-over from other donors' samples.

The chain links TRBV27 to TRBJ2-7; D remains ambiguous. The V end was cut by 2 bases, the J end by 7 bases, with 12 bases between. The CDR3 length is 13 residues. Germline assignment: CDR1 MNHEY and CDR2 SMNVEV (reference sequence). The CDR3 is CASSLLGRREQYF. The DNA for the CDR3 is TGTGCCAGCAGTTTACTCGGTCGAAGAGAGCAGTACTTC.

This clone was found a few times. The rearrangement joins TRBV5-3 to TRBJ1-3; D is unclear. Being an ORF, TRBV5-3 has a function that is uncertain. Trimming took off 9 bases at V and 0 bases at J, with 16 bases between the two ends. The CDR3 consists of 15 residues. CDR3 amino acids: CAKDRTKYSGNTIYF. CDR3 in DNA: TGTGCCAAGGATCGAACAAAGTACTCTGGAAACACCATATATTTT.

This chain links TRBV15 with TRBJ2-5, with 7 bases matching TRBD2. The junction had 7 bases not matched to a gene; V was cut back by 0 bases and J by 6 bases. This CDR3 has 15 residues. Germline V gene lookup returns CDR1 LNHNV and CDR2 YYDKDF (reference sequence). CDR3 region: CATSRDRGGHQTQYF. CDR3 DNA: TGTGCCACCAGCAGAGATCGGGGAGGGCACCAGACCCAGTACTTC.

J is TRBJ2-5 and V is TRBV6-6; possibly TRBD1 for D (6 bases). The V and J ends lost 2 bases and 2 bases respectively, with 9 bases between them. Germline V gene sequence: CDR1 MNHNY, CDR2 SVGAGI (reference sequence). CDR3 length equals 14 residues. CDR3 sequence reads: CASSYGGPQETQYF. The CDR3 DNA reads TGTGCCAGCAGTTACGGGGGCCCACAAGAGACCCAGTACTTC.

Written as DNA, the CDR3 is TGTGCCAGCAGTAGGACTAGCGGAATCAATGAGCAGTTCTTC. Translation gives CASSRTSGINEQFF. The genes are TRBV11-2 and TRBJ2-1, with 10 bases matching TRBD2. With 6 bases clipped from V and 6 bases from J, the junction kept 5 bases outside the gene matches. Germline-derived CDR1 and CDR2 are SGHAT and FQNNGV. This CDR3 spans 14 amino acids.

This chain uses TRBV4-2 with TRBJ2-1; 9 bases line up with TRBD2. The V gene end was trimmed by 0 bases and the J gene end by 8 bases; junction bases not matched to a gene: 14. In germline, CDR1 is LGHNA, CDR2 YNFKEQ. The CDR3 is made up of 18 amino acids. CDR3 DNA sequence: TGTGCCAGCAGCCAAGATCGTGGGCTAGCGGGGAGGGTCGATGAGCAGTTCTTC. Translation gives CASSQDRGLAGRVDEQFF.

This clone was counted only a few times. The rearrangement links TRBV6-6 to TRBJ2-1; either TRBD1 or TRBD2 may fit D (5 bases each). CDR1 MNHNY and CDR2 SVGAGI come from the germline V gene (reference sequence). This CDR3 spans 16 amino acids. With 5 bases removed from V and 1 base from J, the gap between germline ends came to 15 bases. The CDR3: CASSAPGTISYNEQFF. The CDR3 DNA sequence: TGTGCCAGCAGTGCCCCCGGGACGATTTCCTACAATGAGCAGTTCTTC.

The chain has TRBV5-1 and TRBJ2-1, with TRBD2 identical over 9 bases. CDR1 is SGHRS and CDR2 is YFSETQ in the germline V gene. Trimming removed 2 bases from V and 7 bases from J; junction bases left unmatched: 7. The CDR3 runs to 15 residues. This CDR3 is CASSFSGRQENEQFF. The CDR3 bases are TGCGCCAGCAGCTTTAGCGGGAGACAGGAAAATGAGCAGTTCTTC. Filled out from reference TRBV5-1 and TRBJ2-1, the complete variable domain reads KAGVTQTPRYLIKTRGQQVTLSCSPISGHRSVSWYQQTPGQGLQFLFEYFSETQRNKGNFPGRFSGRQFSNSRSEMNVSTLELGDSALYLCASSFSGRQENEQFFGPGTRLTVL.

The chain joins TRBV4-2 to TRBJ1-4; TRBD1 is a possible D gene (6 bases). This CDR3 has 15 amino acids. Trimming stripped 0 bases from V and 4 bases from J, with 9 bases between. Looked up from germline, CDR1 is LGHNA and CDR2 is YNFKEQ. The CDR3 region is CASSQEGQDNEKLFF. The CDR3 DNA reads as TGTGCCAGCAGCCAAGAGGGACAAGATAATGAAAAACTGTTTTTT.

This clone was seen a few times. V and J are TRBV5-1 and TRBJ1-1; D not certain. Trimming cost V 4 bases and J 5 bases, with 6 bases left between them. Germline CDR1 SGHRS, CDR2 YFSETQ. There are 11 residues in the CDR3. CDR3 nucleotides: TGCGCCAGCAGCCTTAAGACTGAAGCTTTCTTT. Translated: CASSLKTEAFF.

The sample holds many counts of this clone. V gene TRBV5-1 combines with J gene TRBJ2-1; D assignment may be TRBD1 or TRBD2 (5 bases each). Germline values: CDR1 SGHRS, CDR2 YFSETQ. This CDR3 has 15 amino acids. V was clipped by 4 bases and J by 6 bases, with 17 bases between them. The CDR3 is CASSPGLLDSNEQFF. The CDR3, as DNA: TGCGCCAGCAGCCCGGGGTTACTAGACAGCAATGAGCAGTTCTTC.

Turning to this clone: Within the sample, other DNA sequences also encode this same CDR3. The chain uses TRBV10-1 and TRBJ2-3, with D perhaps TRBD2 (6 bases). V lost 6 bases to trimming and J lost 2 bases, with 12 bases between them. Germline V gene lookup returns CDR1 WNHNN and CDR2 SYGVQD (reference sequence). This CDR3 has 14 amino acids. Here the CDR3 DNA reads TGCGCCAGCAGCAGGGACTCCCCCACAGATACGCAGTATTTT. Translation gives CASSRDSPTDTQYF.

This chain links TRBV5-1 with TRBJ2-1, with TRBD1 identical over 9 bases. The J segment lost 7 bases and the V segment lost 4 bases, leaving 9 bases of the junction unmatched. The CDR3 consists of 15 residues. CDR1 and CDR2 from the germline V gene are SGHRS and YFSETQ. The CDR3 loop is CASSRDRVDGNEQFF. The CDR3 coding sequence is TGCGCCAGCAGCCGGGACAGGGTTGATGGTAATGAGCAGTTCTTC.

This clone was seen a handful of times. This chain connects TRBV28 to TRBJ2-7; TRBD1 aligns across 10 bases. Germline lookup yields CDR1 MDHEN and CDR2 SYDVKM. This CDR3 is built from 15 residues. Trimming removed 5 bases from V and 5 bases from J; junction bases left unmatched: 9. As DNA, the CDR3 is TGTGCCAGCAGTCCCGGACAGGGGGTGAAAAACGAGCAGTACTTC. Protein product: CASSPGQGVKNEQYF.

The chain carries TRBV18 and TRBJ1-1; 9 bases agree with TRBD1. The CDR3 contains 13 residues. With V trimmed by 7 bases and J by 1 base, 1 base remained unmatched. In germline, CDR1 is KGHSH, CDR2 LQKENI. CDR3 bases: TGTGCCAGCTGGGGACAGGGGAACACTGAAGCTTTCTTT. It codes for CASWGQGNTEAFF.

The V call is TRBV28, the J call TRBJ2-1; D remains unclear. Germline V CDR1 and CDR2: MDHEN, SYDVKM. Trimming left V 6 bases short and J 0 bases short, with 12 bases between. The CDR3 loop spans 15 amino acids. The DNA for the CDR3 is TGTGCCAGCAGCTCATTCCGAAGCTCCTACAATGAGCAGTTCTTC. Protein: CASSSFRSSYNEQFF.

This clone ranks as medium-sized (0.01 to 0.1%). The chain combines TRBV30 with TRBJ2-7; 9 bases are shared with TRBD2. The CDR3 is 15 amino acids. Trimming at V came to 0 bases and at J to 3 bases, leaving 6 bases not matched to a gene. Per germline, CDR1 GTSNPN and CDR2 SVGIG (reference sequence). The CDR3: CAWSVRREGFYEQYF. CDR3 DNA sequence: TGTGCCTGGAGTGTACGGCGGGAGGGCTTCTACGAGCAGTACTTC. Drawing the rest from reference TRBV30 and TRBJ2-7, the complete variable domain is SQTIHQWPATLVQPVGSPLSLECTVEGTSNPNLYWYRQAAGRGLQLLFYSVGIGQISSEVPQNLSASRPQDRQFILSSKKLLLSDSGFYLCAWSVRREGFYEQYFGPGTRLTVT.

This chain connects TRBV5-4 to TRBJ1-5; 7 nucleotides align to TRBD1. Per germline, CDR1 SGHNT and CDR2 YYREEE (reference sequence). The V segment lost 1 base and the J segment 7 bases; nucleotides outside the gene matches: 8. This CDR3 comprises 15 residues. CDR3 sequence (DNA): TGTGCCAGCAGCTTGAATTCGGGGACAGACCAGCCCCAGCATTTT. Translated, it gives CASSLNSGTDQPQHF.

The CDR3 DNA follows: TGTGCCAGCAGTTTTCAAGAGACCCAGTACTTC. Its translation is CASSFQETQYF. V gene TRBV6-5 combines with J gene TRBJ2-5, with D uncertain. V shed 4 bases and J shed 2 bases, with 2 bases lying between them. From germline, CDR1 is MNHEY and CDR2 SVGAGI. CDR3 length equals 11 residues.

This clone was found many times. This chain links TRBV6-4 with TRBJ2-3; 10 nucleotides match TRBD2. The ends lost 6 bases at V and 4 bases at J; junction bases unmatched: 10. Germline CDR1 and CDR2: MRHNA and SNTAGT. The CDR3 consists of 16 residues. Written as DNA, the CDR3 is TGTGCCAGCAGCCAAAGGGCAGCGGGAGGGTCAGATACGCAGTATTTT. It is translated as CASSQRAAGGSDTQYF.

The chain carries TRBV5-1 and TRBJ1-5; 7 bases align to TRBD1. The CDR3 has 15 residues. J was trimmed by 4 bases and V by 4 bases; bases with no gene match: 8. The V gene's germline CDR1 is SGHRS and CDR2 YFSETQ. The CDR3 DNA reads as TGCGCCAGCAGCCCGTCGGGACAGCGGAATCAGCCCCAGCATTTT. This encodes CASSPSGQRNQPQHF.

This chain joins TRBV2 and TRBJ2-1, with 12 bases lining up with TRBD2. Germline V gene lookup returns CDR1 SNHLY and CDR2 FYNNEI. The CDR3 spans 15 residues. Unmatched junction bases numbered 7, after V lost 6 bases and J lost 7 bases. CDR3 region: CASRPRTSGKNEQFF. The CDR3 region has the DNA TGTGCCAGCAGACCCCGGACTAGCGGGAAAAATGAGCAGTTCTTC.

This chain joins TRBV5-6 and TRBJ2-1, with D uncertain. CDR1 and CDR2 from the germline V gene are SGHDT and YYEEEE. The CDR3 runs 11 residues. Trimming pared 0 bases from V and 9 bases from J, leaving 4 bases between. The CDR3 loop is CASSLALEQFF. DNA of the CDR3: TGTGCCAGCAGCTTGGCCCTTGAGCAGTTCTTC. Complete variable domain (other parts from reference TRBV5-6 and TRBJ2-1): DAGVTQSPTHLIKTRGQQVTLRCSPKSGHDTVSWYQQALGQGPQFIFQYYEEEERQRGNFPDRFSGHQFPNYSSELNVNALLLGDSALYLCASSLALEQFFGPGTRLTVL.

This chain links TRBV28 with TRBJ1-2; TRBD1 matches at 7 bases. This CDR3 is 14 amino acids long. The junction had 7 bases not matched to a gene; V was cut back by 2 bases and J by 7 bases. Germline V gives CDR1 MDHEN, CDR2 SYDVKM. This chain's CDR3 is CASSLGTETRGYTF. The CDR3 DNA is TGTGCCAGCAGTTTAGGGACAGAGACGCGTGGCTACACCTTC.

The V call is TRBV5-5, the J call TRBJ2-3; the match to TRBD2 covers 14 bases. CDR3 length equals 16 residues. Germline CDR1 and CDR2: SGHKS and YYEKEE (reference sequence). J lost 14 bases, V lost 1 base, and 12 bases had no gene match. DNA for the CDR3: TGTGCCAGCAGCTTGCTGAATCCGGGACTAGCGGGAGTGGCGTATTTT. Translated, it gives CASSLLNPGLAGVAYF.

The count of this clone is one. CDR3 coding DNA: TGTGCCAGCAGCCGCAGGGCCAGCGGTACAGATACGCAGTATTTT. Translated: CASSRRASGTDTQYF. V is TRBV28 and J is TRBJ2-3; D is perhaps TRBD1 or TRBD2 (5 bases each). The CDR3 runs 15 residues. Germline assignment: CDR1 MDHEN and CDR2 SYDVKM. V lost 6 bases and J lost 3, with 16 bases in between.

V usage is TRBV2 and J usage is TRBJ1-4; 7 nucleotides align to TRBD1. Trimming cost V 8 bases and J 4 bases; bases outside gene matches: 4. Germline assignment: CDR1 SNHLY and CDR2 FYNNEI. CDR3 length: 13 residues. CDR3 sequence reads: CASRQGFNEKLFF. Here the CDR3 DNA reads TGTGCCAGCCGACAGGGATTTAATGAAAAACTGTTTTTT.

V usage is TRBV4-2 and J usage is TRBJ1-2; D is perhaps TRBD1 (5 bases). Germline CDR1 is LGHNA and CDR2 is YNFKEQ. Trimming removed 8 bases at V and 2 bases at J, with 15 bases between. The CDR3 totals 14 residues. CDR3 protein: CASAPGPRNYGYTF. For the CDR3, the DNA is TGTGCCAGCGCCCCGGGGCCGAGGAACTATGGCTACACCTTC.

The chain has TRBV30 and TRBJ1-4; D is ambiguous. Per germline, CDR1 GTSNPN and CDR2 SVGIG (reference sequence). CDR3 length: 13 amino acids. Trimming shortened V by 8 bases and J by 0 bases, and 10 bases separated the two germline ends. The CDR3 DNA is TGTGCCCAAAGCCCGTCAACTAATGAAAAACTGTTTTTT. It codes for CAQSPSTNEKLFF.

The chain has TRBV13 and TRBJ2-2; 9 bases agree with TRBD1. The CDR3 runs to 15 residues. Germline assignment: CDR1 PRHDT and CDR2 FYEKMQ (reference sequence). Trimming at V came to 5 bases and at J to 5 bases, leaving 6 bases not matched to a gene. The DNA of the CDR3 is TGTGCCAGCAGCGCTTCTGGGACAGGGACCGGGGAGCTGTTTTTT. This gives the protein CASSASGTGTGELFF.